This is a list of T cell receptor beta chains from one sample in a study of post-analysis software for immune sequencing data. Each CDR3 protein is one row after TCRdb ran MiXCR on the PCR reads. The repertoire holds roughly 540,000 distinct CDR3 sequences, with roughly 34% as singletons. Sequencing used blood. These receptors were taken from a girl under 18 with multiple sclerosis. The CDR3 runs from the conserved cysteine through the conserved F or W. D genes are given only for firm matches. Where a row states a size, it is once, few, many or the class of an expanded clone; other rows omit it.

-,-,14,TRBJ1-5,TRBV27,TGTGCCAGCAGTTTATGGGCAGGGTCTCAGCCCCAGCATTTT,CASSLWAGSQPQHF
-,-,14,TRBJ2-1,TRBV6-2/TRBV6-3,TGTGCCAGCAGTTACGGGTTAGGCTACAATGAGCAGTTCTTC,CASSYGLGYNEQFF
few,-,14,TRBJ1-2,TRBV7-8,TGTGCCAGCAGCTTGGGGGAGGCGAGCTATGGCTACACCTTC,CASSLGEASYGYTF
-,-,16,TRBJ2-1,TRBV4-1,TGCGCCAGCAGCCAAGACTGGGCGGGCTCCTACAATAAGCAGTTCTTC,CASSQDWAGSYNKQFF
-,TRBD2,16,TRBJ2-5,TRBV28,TGTGCCAGCAGTCTCCGGACTAGCGGGGCGGTAAAGACCCAGTACTTC,CASSLRTSGAVKTQYF
-,TRBD2,17,TRBJ2-1,TRBV6-2/TRBV6-3,TGTGCCAGCAGTTACTCTAGCGGGGGCCCTTCCTACAATGAGCAGTTCTTC,CASSYSSGGPSYNEQFF
-,-,16,TRBJ1-2,TRBV5-1,TGCGCCAGCAGCTTGGCCGGGCAGGTGATTAACTATGGCTACACCTTC,CASSLAGQVINYGYTF
few,-,14,TRBJ2-3,TRBV7-9,TGTGCCAGCAGGAAACAGGGTTTCTCAGATACGCAGTATTTT,CASRKQGFSDTQYF
few,-,16,TRBJ1-2,TRBV29-1,TGCAGCGTTGAAGATCGGGGGGCAGGTGCGAACTATGGCTACACCTTC,CSVEDRGAGANYGYTF
few,-,16,TRBJ2-1,TRBV4-1,TGCGCCAGCAGCCAAGACGAGGGTTTCCCCTACAATGAGCAGTTCTTC,CASSQDEGFPYNEQFF
-,TRBD1,13,TRBJ1-1,TRBV7-8,TGTGCCAGCAGCACGGACAGGGCTACTGAAGCTTTCTTT,CASSTDRATEAFF
few,TRBD1,15,TRBJ1-4,TRBV2,TGTGCCAGCAGTGGCGACAGGGCAACTAATGAAAAACTGTTTTTT,CASSGDRATNEKLFF